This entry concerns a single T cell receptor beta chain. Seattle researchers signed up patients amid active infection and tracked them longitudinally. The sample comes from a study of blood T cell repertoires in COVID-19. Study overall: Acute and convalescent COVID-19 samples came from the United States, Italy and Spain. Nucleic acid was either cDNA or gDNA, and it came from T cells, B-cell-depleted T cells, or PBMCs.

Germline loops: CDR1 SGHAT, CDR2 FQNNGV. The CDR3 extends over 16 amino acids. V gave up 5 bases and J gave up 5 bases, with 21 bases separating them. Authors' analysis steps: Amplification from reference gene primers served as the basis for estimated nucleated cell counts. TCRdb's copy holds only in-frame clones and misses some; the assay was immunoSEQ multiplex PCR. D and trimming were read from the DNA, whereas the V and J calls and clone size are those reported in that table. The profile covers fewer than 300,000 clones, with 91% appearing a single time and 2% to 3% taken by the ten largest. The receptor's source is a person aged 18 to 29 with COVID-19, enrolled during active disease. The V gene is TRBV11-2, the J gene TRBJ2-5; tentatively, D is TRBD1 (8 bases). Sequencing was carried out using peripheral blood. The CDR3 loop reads CASSAAGQVGGETQYF. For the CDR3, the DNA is TGTGCCAGCAGCGCAGCGGGACAGGTGGGGGGGGAGACCCAGTACTTC.